The 22 T cell receptor beta chains below all came from one sample that was sequenced in a study of radiotherapy plus CTLA-4 blockade in lung cancer. Generated by immunoSEQ multiplex PCR, the TCRdb table keeps only in-frame clones and is missing some. The sample includes more than 80,000 clones, approximately 81% of them seen just once. The sequencing here drew on peripheral blood, taken from a patient treated with radiotherapy plus ipilimumab. The receptors derive from a human donor with non-small cell lung cancer that progressed on radiotherapy plus ipilimumab. Some clones in this sample may be carry-over from other donors' samples.

V and J are TRBV5-1 and TRBJ2-1; D tentatively reads TRBD1 or TRBD2 (5 bases each). Per the germline V gene, CDR1 is SGHRS and CDR2 is YFSETQ. V was cut by 4 bases and J by 8 bases, with 16 bases left in between. The CDR3 extends over 14 amino acids. CDR3 coding DNA: TGCGCCAGCAGCCTGGGACCGCTTGATGATGAGCAGTTCTTC. Its protein is CASSLGPLDDEQFF. The full variable domain, rest sourced from reference TRBV5-1 and TRBJ2-1, is KAGVTQTPRYLIKTRGQQVTLSCSPISGHRSVSWYQQTPGQGLQFLFEYFSETQRNKGNFPGRFSGRQFSNSRSEMNVSTLELGDSALYLCASSLGPLDDEQFFGPGTRLTVL.

This CDR3 reads CASSSGQGKNTEAFF. CDR3 DNA: TGTGCCAGCAGCTCCGGACAGGGGAAGAACACTGAAGCTTTCTTT. The chain employs TRBV7-6 and TRBJ1-1; 9 nucleotides match TRBD1. V shed 4 bases and J 1 base; nucleotides not matched to a gene: 4. Germline CDR1 is SGHVS and CDR2 is FNYEAQ. This CDR3 spans 15 amino acids.

This clone has more than one count but fewer than ten. The chain uses TRBV2 and TRBJ1-2, with D tentatively TRBD1 (5 bases). Between the trimmed V and J ends, which lost 5 bases and 5 bases, there was a span of 15 bases. This CDR3 comprises 14 residues. Germline CDR1 SNHLY, CDR2 FYNNEI. The CDR3 loop reads CASSLLGGAYGYTF. CDR3 sequence (DNA): TGTGCCAGCAGTCTCTTGGGCGGGGCTTATGGCTACACCTTC.

The chain couples TRBV11-2 to TRBJ2-3; weak D call: TRBD1 (6 bases). The CDR3 has 14 residues. The V end lost 1 base, the J end lost 5 bases, and 10 bases lay between the germline ends. Germline V gives CDR1 SGHAT, CDR2 FQNNGV. The CDR3 sequence: CASSLVIGGDTQYF. DNA for the CDR3: TGTGCCAGCAGCTTAGTCATAGGGGGAGATACGCAGTATTTT.

The rearrangement joins TRBV30 to TRBJ1-5; tentative D call: TRBD1 (5 bases). The CDR3 runs 13 residues. Per the germline V gene, CDR1 is GTSNPN and CDR2 is SVGIG (reference sequence). Trimming shortened V by 1 base and J by 7 bases, and 11 bases separated the two germline ends. The CDR3 reads CAWSEAGHQPQHF. CDR3 bases: TGTGCCTGGAGTGAGGCAGGGCACCAGCCCCAGCATTTT.

The CDR3, as DNA: TGTGCCAGCTCACCGGGCAGCTCCTACGAGCAGTACTTC. Translation: CASSPGSSYEQYF. The rearrangement joins TRBV18 to TRBJ2-7; no firm D call. V lost 3 bases to trimming and J lost 0 bases, with 6 bases between them. CDR3 length equals 13 residues. Germline V gene lookup returns CDR1 KGHSH and CDR2 LQKENI. Together with reference TRBV18 and TRBJ2-7, the CDR3 gives the full variable domain: NAGVMQNPRHLVRRRGQEARLRCSPMKGHSHVYWYRQLPEEGLKFMVYLQKENIIDESGMPKERFSAEFPKEGPSILRIQQVVRGDSAAYFCASSPGSSYEQYFGPGTRLTVT.

As concerns this clone: The junction differs from germline at one of its ends, possibly a read error. V is TRBV7-2 and J is TRBJ2-7; perhaps TRBD1 as D (6 bases). The CDR3 is 13 residues long. CDR1 and CDR2 (germline): SGHTA, FQGNSA. CDR3 bases: TGTGCCAGCAGGTTAGACAGGACCCACGAGCAGTACTTC. Amino acids: CASRLDRTHEQYF.

The V gene is TRBV27, the J gene TRBJ2-7, with unresolved D. The CDR3 extends over 15 amino acids. The V end lost 6 bases, the J end lost 0 bases, and 15 bases lay between the germline ends. Germline CDR1 is MNHEY and CDR2 is SMNVEV (reference sequence). The CDR3 here is CASRREMETSYEQYF. The CDR3 DNA sequence: TGTGCCAGCAGACGAGAGATGGAAACCTCCTACGAGCAGTACTTC.

The chain couples TRBV25-1 to TRBJ1-2; 7 bases are shared with TRBD1. The CDR3 has 14 amino acids. CDR1 and CDR2 (germline): MGHDK, SYGVNS. Trimming at V came to 7 bases and at J to 4 bases, leaving 9 bases not matched to a gene. CDR3 protein: CASTSDRTLYGYTF. CDR3 DNA: TGTGCCAGCACCTCGGACAGGACGCTCTATGGCTACACCTTC.

This sequence joins TRBV6-5 and TRBJ2-7; 9 bases line up with TRBD1. The CDR3 is 15 residues long. The germline gives CDR1 MNHEY, CDR2 SVGAGI. V trimming: 0 bases; J trimming: 3 bases; junction bases outside the gene matches: 3. As DNA, the CDR3 is TGTGCCAGCAGTTACTCCGGGACAGGGTTCTACGAGCAGTACTTC. Amino acids: CASSYSGTGFYEQYF.

The chain has TRBV5-6 and TRBJ2-5, with TRBD2 as a possible D gene (6 bases). The CDR3 covers 12 residues. V dropped 3 bases and J dropped 5 bases, with 8 bases sitting between them. Germline V gene sequence: CDR1 SGHDT, CDR2 YYEEEE. CDR3 protein: CASSWGVETQYF. CDR3 DNA: TGTGCCAGCAGCTGGGGGGTGGAGACCCAGTACTTC.

The rearrangement links TRBV25-1 to TRBJ2-4; no firm D call. Deletions cut 2 bases from V and 2 bases from J, with 16 bases between. The CDR3 sequence is 17 residues long. The germline gives CDR1 MGHDK, CDR2 SYGVNS. CDR3: CASSEGPHGRSKNIQYF. The DNA of the CDR3 is TGTGCCAGCAGTGAAGGGCCCCATGGGCGTTCCAAAAACATTCAGTACTTC.

The chain carries TRBV4-1 and TRBJ2-3, with a tentative D call TRBD2 (5 bases). Germline loops: CDR1 MGHRA, CDR2 YSYEKL. This CDR3 spans 16 amino acids. V shed 2 bases and J shed 2 bases, with 14 bases lying between them. CDR3 region: CASSQMPDLITDTQYF. The CDR3, as DNA: TGCGCCAGCAGCCAAATGCCGGACTTGATCACAGATACGCAGTATTTT.

The chain has TRBV7-3 and TRBJ2-5; D not resolved. V was trimmed by 1 base and J by 3 bases, leaving 9 bases between them. CDR3 length: 14 residues. Germline CDR1 SGHTA, CDR2 FQGTGA. The CDR3 bases are TGTGCCAGCAGCTTAATAGCTGGGGAAGAGACCCAGTACTTC. Encoded protein: CASSLIAGEETQYF.

This rearrangement joins TRBV11-3 to TRBJ2-2; 10 nucleotides line up with TRBD2. This CDR3 region has 15 residues. Germline V gives CDR1 SGHNT, CDR2 YENEEA. V lost 1 base and J lost 6; bases outside the gene matches: 2. The CDR3 loop reads CASSLGAGGPGELFF. The DNA for the CDR3 is TGTGCCAGCAGCTTAGGAGCGGGGGGGCCCGGGGAGCTGTTTTTT.

This rearrangement joins TRBV11-3 to TRBJ2-1; TRBD2 agrees at 7 bases. The CDR3 runs to 14 residues. The junction had 14 bases not matched to a gene; V was cut back by 6 bases and J by 12 bases. Looked up from germline, CDR1 is SGHNT and CDR2 is YENEEA. The CDR3 here is CASSSRTSIRAQFF. The DNA for the CDR3 is TGTGCCAGCAGTTCTAGGACTAGTATAAGGGCGCAGTTCTTC.

This chain joins TRBV10-3 and TRBJ1-1; D might be TRBD1 (6 bases). There are 13 residues in the CDR3. V dropped 6 bases and J dropped 3 bases, with 11 bases sitting between them. The germline CDR1 and CDR2 sequences are ENHRY and SYGVKD. Here the CDR3 DNA reads TGTGCCATCAGACAGGGATCTGACACTGAAGCTTTCTTT. Translation gives CAIRQGSDTEAFF.

This clone was picked up a small number of times. V is TRBV19 and J is TRBJ2-2; D is perhaps TRBD1 (6 bases). CDR1 is LNHDA, CDR2 SQIVND, per germline (reference sequence). The CDR3 consists of 15 residues. V was cut by 5 bases and J by 6 bases, with 16 bases left in between. The CDR3 DNA sequence: TGTGCCAGTAGTCCCCAGGGGCAAAGGTCCGGGGAGCTGTTTTTT. This sequence encodes CASSPQGQRSGELFF.

The chain employs TRBV19 and TRBJ2-3; D uncertain. V gave up 4 bases and J gave up 2 bases, with 10 bases separating them. Germline CDR1 LNHDA, CDR2 SQIVND (reference sequence). CDR3 size: 14 residues. The chain's CDR3 is CASSTGPTTDTQYF. The CDR3 DNA reads TGTGCCAGTAGTACAGGACCGACCACAGATACGCAGTATTTT.

The chain recombines TRBV4-1 with TRBJ1-1; D may be TRBD1 (6 bases). The CDR3 runs to 13 residues. The germline V gene has CDR1 MGHRA and CDR2 YSYEKL. V was shortened by 5 bases and J by 11 bases, with 18 bases between the two germline ends. The CDR3 loop is CASSDDRNRYAFF. The DNA for the CDR3 is TGCGCCAGCAGCGATGACAGGAATCGGTATGCTTTCTTT.

This clone was seen a single time. The chain combines TRBV5-1 with TRBJ1-4; no clear D. Per germline, CDR1 SGHRS and CDR2 YFSETQ. The CDR3 consists of 16 residues. Trimming removed 0 bases from V and 0 bases from J, with 9 bases in between. CDR3 amino acids: CASSLVAVATNEKLFF. The DNA for the CDR3 is TGCGCCAGCAGCTTGGTCGCGGTTGCAACTAATGAAAAACTGTTTTTT.

As to this clone: At one end the junction does not follow the germline gene, possibly because of a read error. The V gene is TRBV7-2, the J gene TRBJ1-2, with TRBD1 matching 9 bases. The length of the CDR3 is 11 residues. Germline V gene lookup returns CDR1 SGHTA and CDR2 FQGNSA. The CDR3 bases are TGTGCCAGCAGTCAGGGACAGGGCTTCACCTTC. Translating gives CASSQGQGFTF.